Listed below are T cell receptor beta chains from one sample, sequenced in a study of T cell responses to AZD1222 COVID-19 vaccine. Only in-frame clones appear in the TCRdb table, and some are missing; sequencing was by immunoSEQ multiplex PCR. Recorded here are around 140,000 clones; the top ten clones represent over 2%. Sequenced: peripheral blood. The origin of the receptors is an adult in good health. CDR3s leave out the opening cysteine and the closing phenylalanine or tryptophan.

>16|TRBJ2-1|TRBV24-1
ATRKWPYGGCLYNEQF
>12|TRBJ1-2|TRBV27
ASSSYGGNYGYT
>12|TRBJ1-3|TRBV10-3
AIRGPDPGNTIY
>11|TRBJ2-1|TRBV11-3
ASSSASYNEQF
>10|TRBJ2-7|TRBV7-8
ASSLAGQEQY
>14|TRBJ1-6|TRBV28
ASSFSGQGTGSPLH
>11|TRBJ2-1|TRBV9
ASSLRTTDEQF
>13|TRBJ1-1|TRBV3-1/TRBV3-2
ATAPGDRGNTEAF
>12|TRBJ1-5|TRBV4-2
ASSWTSSNQPQH
>12|TRBJ1-4|TRBV2
ASSGTWGLGKLF
>10|TRBJ1-2|TRBV7-9
ASSLSPYGYT
>12|TRBJ1-5|TRBV7-2
ASSAGGRNQPQH
>16|TRBJ1-5|TRBV4-2
ASSQEGWNTYDNQPQH
>12|TRBJ1-2|TRBV2
ASSPDGSNYGYT
>13|TRBJ1-5|TRBV28
ASSPPGTGGVTQH
>12|TRBJ1-2|TRBV5-1
ASSLGQDPYGYT
>14|TRBJ1-5|TRBV7-8
ASSLEGFWSNQPQH
>11|TRBJ2-7|TRBV5-8
ASSWGAGFEQY
>12|TRBJ1-2|TRBV19
ASSPWDSGVGYT
>9|TRBJ2-7|TRBV29-1
SVVSSYEQY
>13|TRBJ2-7|TRBV19
ASSIAPKSSYEQY
>14|TRBJ1-4|TRBV9
ASSGGGARENEKLF
>10|TRBJ2-3|TRBV6-4
ASSPTGDTQY
>12|TRBJ2-1|TRBV10-3
AISGQGAHNEQF
>10|TRBJ1-5|TRBV29-1
SARTGNQPQH
>12|TRBJ2-3|TRBV29-1
SVGTGASTDTQY
>11|TRBJ1-2|TRBV19
ASSLGRDYGYT
>12|TRBJ1-4|TRBV5-4
ASSLDRGMEKLF
>14|TRBJ1-5|TRBV19
ASSIVGGPEHQPQH
>9|TRBJ2-5|TRBV12-3/TRBV12-4
ASSAQRTQY
>13|TRBJ2-7|TRBV6-2/TRBV6-3
ASSYLDRGEYEQY
>13|TRBJ2-2|TRBV19
ASTGGGGYTGELF
>11|TRBJ1-1|TRBV18
ASSPGQGTEAF
>13|TRBJ2-1|TRBV4-3
ASSQVGQGINEQF
>14|TRBJ2-2|TRBV10-1
ASSPGLEGVTGELF